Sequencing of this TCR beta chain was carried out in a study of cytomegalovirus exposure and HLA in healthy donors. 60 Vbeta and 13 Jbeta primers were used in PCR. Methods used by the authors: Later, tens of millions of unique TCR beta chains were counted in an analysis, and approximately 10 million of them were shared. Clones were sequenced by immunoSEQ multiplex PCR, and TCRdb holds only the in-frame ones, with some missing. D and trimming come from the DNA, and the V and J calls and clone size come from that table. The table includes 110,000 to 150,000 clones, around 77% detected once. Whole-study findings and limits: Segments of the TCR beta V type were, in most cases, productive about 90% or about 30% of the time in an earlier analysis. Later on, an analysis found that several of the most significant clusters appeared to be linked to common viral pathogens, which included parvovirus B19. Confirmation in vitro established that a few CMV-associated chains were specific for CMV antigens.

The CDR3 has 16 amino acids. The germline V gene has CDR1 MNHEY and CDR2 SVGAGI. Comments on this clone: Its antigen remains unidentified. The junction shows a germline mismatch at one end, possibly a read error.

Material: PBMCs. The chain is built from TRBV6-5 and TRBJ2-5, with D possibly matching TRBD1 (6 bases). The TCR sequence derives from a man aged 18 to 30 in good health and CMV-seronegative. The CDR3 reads CACSSVFRGVGETQYF. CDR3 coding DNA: TGTGCCTGCAGTTCCGTTTTCAGGGGTGTGGGGGAGACCCAGTACTTC.